This TCR beta chain was recovered during a study of T cell responses to AZD1222 COVID-19 vaccine. Study observations and caveats: Dominant at 160-218 and 743-854, vaccine-associated CD4 TCRs also spanned spike. Baseline serostatus was positive in only six AZD1222 recipients. The sample set comprised mostly white British donors with more females, and clonal diversity was possibly underestimated.

Data came from immunoSEQ multiplex PCR; TCRdb stores just in-frame clones and leaves some out. Among approximately 150,000 clones, nearly 95% were seen once, and the ten largest hold around 2.5%. Notes on this clone: Antigen specificity is unknown.

Source: peripheral blood, taken on day 0 of AZD1222 vaccination. The source of this sequence is an adult in good health.

The CDR3 spells CASSPQGSDQPQHF. CDR3 coding DNA: TGTGCCAGCTCGCCGCAGGGGTCGGATCAGCCCCAGCATTTT. The J gene is TRBJ1-5, the V gene TRBV18; perhaps TRBD1 as D (6 bases). Germline V gene lookup returns CDR1 KGHSH and CDR2 LQKENI. The CDR3 extends over 14 amino acids. V lost 6 bases, J lost 5 bases, and 14 bases lay in between.